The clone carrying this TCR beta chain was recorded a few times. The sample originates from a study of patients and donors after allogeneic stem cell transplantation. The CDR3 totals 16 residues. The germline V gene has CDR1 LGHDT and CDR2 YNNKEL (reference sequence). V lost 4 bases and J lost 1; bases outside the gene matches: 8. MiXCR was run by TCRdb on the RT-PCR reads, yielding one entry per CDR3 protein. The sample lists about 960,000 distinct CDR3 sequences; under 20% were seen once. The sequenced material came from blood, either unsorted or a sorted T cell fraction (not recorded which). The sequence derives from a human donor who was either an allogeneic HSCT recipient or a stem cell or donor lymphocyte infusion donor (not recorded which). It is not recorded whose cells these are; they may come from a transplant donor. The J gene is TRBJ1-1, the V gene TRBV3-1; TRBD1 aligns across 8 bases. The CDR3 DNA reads TGTGCCAGCAGCCTTGCATCAGGGGGCCGGAACACTGAAGCTTTCTTT. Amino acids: CASSLASGGRNTEAFF. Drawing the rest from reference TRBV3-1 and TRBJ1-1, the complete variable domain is DTAVSQTPKYLVTQMGNDKSIKCEQNLGHDTMYWYKQDSKKFLKIMFSYNNKELIINETVPNRFSPKSPDKAHLNLHINSLELGDSAVYFCASSLASGGRNTEAFFGQGTRLTVV.